These 24 T cell receptor beta chains share one sample of origin, sequenced in a study of CD8+CD57+ T cells in acquired aplastic anemia. Genomic DNA acted as the template from which TCR beta VDJ combination and CDR3 sequence profiling were carried out. TCRdb reanalysed the reads using MiXCR and keeps one entry per CDR3 protein. Among about 180,000 distinct CDR3 sequences listed, 45% to 50% were seen once. The sample taken for sequencing was sorted CD4+, CD8+, or CD8+CD57+ T cells (not recorded which) from PBMCs. Every receptor here comes from a human donor in good health.

This clonotype has just a few counts. At one end, the junction sequence differs from germline, possibly due to a read error. This chain uses TRBV29-1 with TRBJ2-5; D remains ambiguous. CDR1 SQVTM and CDR2 ANQGSEA come from the germline V gene. The CDR3 is 11 residues long. The CDR3 is CSVVRKETQHF. As DNA, the CDR3 is TGCAGCGTCGTACGGAAGGAGACCCAGCACTTC. The full variable domain, its missing parts supplied by reference TRBV29-1 and TRBJ2-5, is SAVISQKPSRDICQRGTSLTIQCQVDSQVTMMFWYRQQPGQSLTLIATANQGSEATYESGFVIDKFPISRPNLTFSTLTVSNMSPEDSSIYLCSVVRKETQHFGPGTRLLVL.

The chain couples TRBV2 to TRBJ2-2, with D uncertain. V was trimmed by 7 bases and J by 6 bases, leaving 12 bases between them. In germline, CDR1 is SNHLY, CDR2 FYNNEI. The CDR3 totals 13 residues. For the CDR3, the DNA is TGTGCCAGCATGGTTACTCGTCCCGGGGAGCTGTTTTTT. It specifies CASMVTRPGELFF.

This clonotype was found many times. The chain carries TRBV7-2 and TRBJ2-3, with 7 bases matching TRBD1. Germline V gene sequence: CDR1 SGHTA, CDR2 FQGNSA. J lost 0 bases, V lost 5 bases, and 11 bases had no gene match. The CDR3 consists of 17 residues. The DNA for the CDR3 is TGTGCCAGCAGCGAACAGGGGACCCCCGCTAGCACAGATACGCAGTATTTT. This sequence encodes CASSEQGTPASTDTQYF.

The chain uses TRBV29-1 and TRBJ1-3; D is unclear. The CDR3 is 13 residues long. The germline CDR1 and CDR2 sequences are SQVTM and ANQGSEA. Trimming took off 4 bases at V and 2 bases at J, with 9 bases between the two ends. CDR3 residues: CSVGIGTGNTIYF. The CDR3 DNA is TGCAGCGTTGGAATTGGGACTGGAAACACCATATATTTT.

The chain joins TRBV6-5 to TRBJ1-1; TRBD1 might be the D (6 bases). The germline V gene encodes CDR1 MNHEY and CDR2 SVGAGI. The CDR3 is 14 amino acids. V dropped 5 bases and J dropped 6 bases, with 16 bases sitting between them. DNA of the CDR3: TGTGCCAGCAGTAGGACAGTCGATTCCGCTGAAGCTTTCTTT. Protein product: CASSRTVDSAEAFF.

This clonotype has at least ten counts. The rearrangement joins TRBV2 to TRBJ1-3, with D maybe TRBD1 (6 bases). CDR1 is SNHLY, CDR2 FYNNEI, per germline. The CDR3 totals 15 residues. Trimming pared 2 bases from V and 1 base from J, leaving 9 bases between. CDR3 in amino acids: CASSEMGASGNTIYF. CDR3 sequence (DNA): TGTGCCAGCAGTGAAATGGGGGCATCTGGAAACACCATATATTTT.

V gene TRBV2 combines with J gene TRBJ2-3, with a tentative D call TRBD2 (6 bases). Trimming took off 10 bases at V and 3 bases at J, with 17 bases between the two ends. Germline CDR1 is SNHLY and CDR2 is FYNNEI. This CDR3 region has 14 residues. The DNA for the CDR3 is TGTGCCACTCGGTGTAGCGGAGGTACAGATACGCAGTATTTT. It yields the protein CATRCSGGTDTQYF.

This clonotype came up many times. The chain joins TRBV3-1 to TRBJ1-5; D perhaps matches TRBD1 (5 bases). V was clipped by 6 bases and J by 5 bases, with 11 bases between them. This CDR3 is built from 13 residues. Germline V gene sequence: CDR1 LGHDT, CDR2 YNNKEL (reference sequence). The chain's CDR3 is CASRGLYDQPQHF. CDR3 nucleotides: TGTGCCAGCAGGGGACTGTACGATCAGCCCCAGCATTTT. The full variable domain, in which reference TRBV3-1 and TRBJ1-5 provide the parts outside the CDR3, is DTAVSQTPKYLVTQMGNDKSIKCEQNLGHDTMYWYKQDSKKFLKIMFSYNNKELIINETVPNRFSPKSPDKAHLNLHINSLELGDSAVYFCASRGLYDQPQHFGDGTRLSIL.

This clonotype was found many times. The chain employs TRBV5-4 and TRBJ2-5; TRBD1 agrees at 7 bases. J was trimmed by 4 bases and V by 3 bases; bases with no gene match: 3. CDR3 size: 13 residues. Germline CDR1 is SGHNT and CDR2 is YYREEE (reference sequence). The CDR3 region is CASSSRQGETQYF. DNA for the CDR3: TGTGCCAGCAGCTCCAGACAGGGAGAGACCCAGTACTTC. The complete variable domain, with remaining parts taken from reference TRBV5-4 and TRBJ2-5, reads ETGVTQSPTHLIKTRGQQVTLRCSSQSGHNTVSWYQQALGQGPQFIFQYYREEENGRGNFPPRFSGLQFPNYSSELNVNALELDDSALYLCASSSRQGETQYFGPGTRLLVL.

This clonotype showed up just a few times. The junction and the germline gene differ at one end; a read error may be behind it. The gene calls are TRBV5-4 and TRBJ2-1, with 13 bases aligning to TRBD2. This CDR3 region has 17 residues. Germline CDR1 is SGHNT and CDR2 is YYREEE (reference sequence). CDR3 nucleotide sequence: TGTGCCAGCAGCTTGGTAAGGACTAGCGGGAGTATCTATGAGCAGTTCTTT. Translation: CASSLVRTSGSIYEQFF.

In this sample, this clonotype turned up a few times. At one end, the junction sequence differs from germline, possibly due to a read error. The rearrangement uses TRBV10-3 and TRBJ2-7; D gene unclear. Germline CDR1 reads ENHRY; CDR2 reads SYGVKD. The length of the CDR3 is 14 residues. In DNA form, the CDR3 reads TGTGCCAGCAGTTATAAGGACGGACCCTACGAGCAGTACTTC. Translated, it gives CASSYKDGPYEQYF.

This clonotype showed up just a few times. The V gene is TRBV7-9, the J gene TRBJ2-5, with TRBD1 matching over 10 bases. The germline CDR1 and CDR2 sequences are SEHNR and FQNEAQ (reference sequence). Trimming cost V 6 bases and J 2 bases; bases outside gene matches: 6. This CDR3 is built from 15 residues. CDR3 sequence reads: CASSWGTGEQETQYF. The CDR3 region has the DNA TGTGCCAGCAGTTGGGGGACAGGGGAACAAGAGACCCAGTACTTC.

This clonotype appeared many times. The chain has TRBV24-1 and TRBJ2-3; 11 nucleotides line up with TRBD2. With V trimmed by 2 bases and J by 7 bases, 7 bases remained unmatched. The germline V gene encodes CDR1 KGHDR and CDR2 SFDVKD. The CDR3 runs to 16 residues. The CDR3 protein is CATSDSVAGGRNTQYF. The CDR3 DNA reads as TGTGCCACCAGTGATTCCGTAGCGGGAGGGCGAAATACGCAGTATTTT.

J is TRBJ2-7 and V is TRBV9, with D unclear. Germline V gene data show CDR1 as SGDLS and CDR2 as YYNGEE. CDR3 length: 13 amino acids. V lost 0 bases to trimming and J lost 3 bases, with 7 bases between them. This chain's CDR3 is CASSVGDNYEQYF. The CDR3 bases are TGTGCCAGCAGCGTAGGAGACAACTACGAGCAGTACTTC.

The genes are TRBV27 and TRBJ2-1, with D uncertain. V was pared by 0 bases and J by 9 bases, with 12 bases between. The length of the CDR3 is 14 residues. Germline V lookup: CDR1 MNHEY, CDR2 SMNVEV (reference sequence). The CDR3 DNA is TGTGCCAGCAGTTTATCAGGTACATTATCTGAGCAGTTCTTC. This codes for CASSLSGTLSEQFF.

This clonotype was recorded a few times. The V and J genes are TRBV10-3 and TRBJ2-3, with 7 bases identical to TRBD1. The CDR3 is 12 residues long. Germline V lookup: CDR1 ENHRY, CDR2 SYGVKD. Germline trimming cut 10 bases from V and 7 bases from J; bases unmatched to any gene: 8. The CDR3 DNA reads as TGTGCCACGGGGACAGTTGCTCATACGCAGTATTTT. The encoded protein is CATGTVAHTQYF.

This clonotype was detected ten times or more. The J gene is TRBJ2-5, the V gene TRBV2; D is undetermined. V was clipped by 2 bases and J by 9 bases, with 7 bases between them. The length of the CDR3 is 11 residues. Germline assignment: CDR1 SNHLY and CDR2 FYNNEI. CDR3: CASSEQESQYF. The CDR3 DNA is TGTGCCAGCAGTGAACAGGAGTCCCAGTACTTC.

V gene TRBV24-1 combines with J gene TRBJ2-1; D gene unclear. The CDR3 has 13 residues. V was pared by 3 bases and J by 5 bases, with 7 bases between. Germline V gene data show CDR1 as KGHDR and CDR2 as SFDVKD. In DNA form, the CDR3 reads TGTGCCACCAGTGATAAACTTAACAATGAGCAGTTCTTC. Its protein is CATSDKLNNEQFF.

Remarks on this clonotype: A much larger clone differs from this one at a single base, so this may be a read error. The chain employs TRBV14 and TRBJ2-1; D is undetermined. The CDR3 length is 13 residues. Per germline, CDR1 SGHDN and CDR2 FVKESK. CDR3 residues: CASSPGLPNEHFF. The CDR3 DNA sequence: TGTGCCAGCAGTCCCGGGTTACCTAATGAGCATTTCTTC.

The chain has TRBV30 and TRBJ1-1; possibly TRBD1 for D (6 bases). This CDR3 spans 14 amino acids. The V gene lost 0 bases and the J gene lost 1 base, with 9 bases spanning the gap. CDR1 GTSNPN and CDR2 SVGIG come from the germline V gene (reference sequence). The CDR3 DNA sequence: TGTGCCTGGAGTGTACGAGGGGGGAACACTGAAGCTTTCTTT. The encoded protein is CAWSVRGGNTEAFF.

Many counts were recorded for this clonotype. The chain employs TRBV30 and TRBJ2-1; maybe TRBD2 (5 bases). Germline assignment: CDR1 GTSNPN and CDR2 SVGIG (reference sequence). The V end lost 3 bases, the J end lost 0 bases, and 12 bases lay between the germline ends. CDR3 length equals 15 residues. The CDR3 DNA reads as TGTGCCTGGAGGTACAGCGGACGCTCCTACAATGAGCAGTTCTTC. This sequence encodes CAWRYSGRSYNEQFF.

Many counts were recorded for this clonotype. This chain uses TRBV5-6 with TRBJ2-2; possibly TRBD1 for D (5 bases). Trimming took 4 bases from V and 5 from J, leaving 18 bases between them. This CDR3 has 16 residues. Germline V gene data show CDR1 as SGHDT and CDR2 as YYEEEE. The CDR3 DNA reads TGTGCCAGCAGCGGACCGACAGCAGTGGTGACCGGGGAGCTGTTTTTT. It specifies CASSGPTAVVTGELFF.

This chain uses TRBV10-2 with TRBJ2-1; D is possibly TRBD1 or TRBD2 (6 bases each). Deletions cut 5 bases from V and 2 bases from J, with 13 bases between. Germline assignment: CDR1 WSHSY and CDR2 SAAADI. There are 15 residues in the CDR3. The CDR3 nucleotides read TGCGCCAGCAGTTACGGGGGCCTCACCTACAATGAGCAGTTCTTC. It encodes CASSYGGLTYNEQFF.

The V gene is TRBV6-2 or TRBV6-3, the J gene TRBJ1-2, with D possibly matching TRBD1 (5 bases). The CDR3 covers 13 residues. Trimming shortened V by 9 bases and J by 5 bases, and 16 bases separated the two germline ends. Germline CDR1 MNHEY, CDR2 SVGEGT. This CDR3 reads CASGTGTAYGYTF. The CDR3 nucleotides are TGTGCCAGTGGAACCGGGACGGCGTATGGCTACACCTTC.